These T cell receptor beta chains were read from a single sample in a study of technical replicates of blood from a handful of donors. TCRdb's table, derived via immunoSEQ multiplex PCR, lists solely in-frame clones and lacks some. Here the sample spans around 100,000 clones, approximately 96% being singletons. The sample comprised T cells isolated from PBMCs. Receptor source: a human donor in good health. CDR3s include the opening cysteine and the closing phenylalanine or tryptophan. D genes are given only for firm matches. Size tells how often a clone was seen (once, few, many) or the class of an expanded clone, and some rows leave it out.

d_gene,abundance,v_gene,j_gene,CDR3nt,CDR3aa
.,.,TRBV10-1,TRBJ2-7,TGCGCCAGCAGTGAGTCAACTAGCTCTGCCTACGAGCAGTACTTC,CASSESTSSAYEQYF
.,.,TRBV7-3,TRBJ2-2,TGTGCCAGCTGGACATCCGGGGAGCTGTTTTTT,CASWTSGELFF
TRBD1,once,TRBV2,TRBJ2-5,TGTGCCAGCAGTGAACGGACAGGGAAAGAGACCCAGTACTTC,CASSERTGKETQYF
TRBD2,.,TRBV13,TRBJ2-3,TGTGCCAGCAGCTTAGGGACTAGCGGGAGAATAGGTACGCAGTATTTT,CASSLGTSGRIGTQYF
TRBD2,.,TRBV7-2,TRBJ2-5,TGTGCCAGCAGCTCGACAGGGCTAGCGGGAGGGTCCCAAGAGACCCAGTACTTC,CASSSTGLAGGSQETQYF
TRBD1,.,TRBV11-3,TRBJ2-7,TGTGCCAGCAGCTTAGCTTGGGACAGAAGGGGAGACGAGCAGTACTTC,CASSLAWDRRGDEQYF
.,.,TRBV10-3,TRBJ2-7,TGTGCCATCAGTGAGGCAGGGACCTACGAGCAGTACTTC,CAISEAGTYEQYF
.,.,TRBV9,TRBJ2-7,TGTGCCAGCAGCGTGGGGGACCGGGGGTCCTACGAGCAGTACTTC,CASSVGDRGSYEQYF
.,.,TRBV5-1,TRBJ1-1,TGCGCCAGCAGCCCTCAGTACAGGGTCCCGGGCACTGAAGCTTTCTTT,CASSPQYRVPGTEAFF
TRBD1,.,TRBV4-1,TRBJ2-1,TGCGCCAGCAGCCCGTATGGACAGGGAATGCTGAATGAGCAGTTCTTC,CASSPYGQGMLNEQFF
.,few,TRBV6-4,TRBJ1-1,TGTGCCAGCAGTCAGCGGGACAACACTGAAGCTTTCTTT,CASSQRDNTEAFF
TRBD1,.,TRBV5-1,TRBJ2-7,TGCGCCAGCAGCCCGGGACAGGGGGGCAACGAGCAGTACTTC,CASSPGQGGNEQYF
TRBD2,.,TRBV4-3,TRBJ2-3,TGCGCCAGCAGCCAAGATAGTAGCGGGAGTTCTTATGCAGATACGCAGTATTTT,CASSQDSSGSSYADTQYF
TRBD1,.,TRBV7-9,TRBJ1-1,TGTGCCAGCAGATCAACAGGGGGCAAGGCAGCTTTCTTT,CASRSTGGKAAFF
.,.,TRBV19,TRBJ1-3,TGTGCCAGTACAACCGACAGGAACTCTGGAAACACCATATATTTT,CASTTDRNSGNTIYF
TRBD1,.,TRBV15,TRBJ2-5,TGTGCCACCAGCAGAGAGGGGACAGGCCAAGAGACCCAGTACTTC,CATSREGTGQETQYF
.,.,TRBV10-2,TRBJ2-7,TGCGCCAGCAGTGACCCCGGTCAGACAGGCAGCTACGAGCAGTACTTC,CASSDPGQTGSYEQYF
.,.,TRBV5-1,TRBJ2-1,TGCGCCAGCAGCTTGGGTCAGGGGACGTACAATGAGCAGTTCTTC,CASSLGQGTYNEQFF
.,.,TRBV30,TRBJ1-5,TGTGCCTGGAGTCTAACCGGGAATCAGCCCCAGCATTTT,CAWSLTGNQPQHF
.,.,TRBV9,TRBJ2-3,TGTGCCAGCAGCCCCCGGACAGTTAGCACAGATACGCAGTATTTT,CASSPRTVSTDTQYF
.,.,TRBV19,TRBJ1-5,TGTGCCAGTAGTAGCTATTTCAATCAGCCCCAGCATTTT,CASSSYFNQPQHF
TRBD2,.,TRBV5-1,TRBJ2-5,TGCGCCAGCAGCCCTCGGGGGGATTTCCAAGAGACCCAGTACTTC,CASSPRGDFQETQYF
.,.,TRBV11-2,TRBJ2-7,TGTGCCAGCAGCCCAGGCCTGGCAACCCCGTCTGGGCAGTACTTC,CASSPGLATPSGQYF
TRBD2,once,TRBV7-2,TRBJ2-2,TGTGCCAGCAGCTCCTTTCTAGCGGCCGGGGAGCTGTTTTTT,CASSSFLAAGELFF
.,.,TRBV6-5,TRBJ1-2,TGTGCCAGCAGGACAGAGTATGGCTACACCTTC,CASRTEYGYTF
.,.,TRBV6-5,TRBJ2-5,TGTGCCAGCAACTGGGCGGGGACAGCAGAGACCCAGTACTTC,CASNWAGTAETQYF
.,.,TRBV11-2,TRBJ1-2,TGTGCCAGCAGCTTAGATAGGGCAGGGGCGAACTATGGCTACACCTTC,CASSLDRAGANYGYTF
TRBD1,.,TRBV19,TRBJ2-7,TGTGCCAGTAGTATGACAGGGGGACCCTACGAGCAGTACTTC,CASSMTGGPYEQYF
.,.,TRBV30,TRBJ1-4,TGTGCCTGCCCCGTCCCTCCAACTAATGAAAAACTGTTTTTT,CACPVPPTNEKLFF
TRBD1,.,TRBV5-1,TRBJ2-7,TGCGCCAGCAGCTCCGACAGGGAAATCTACGAGCAGTACTTC,CASSSDREIYEQYF
TRBD1,.,TRBV27,TRBJ1-1,TGTGCCAGCAGTTTATCGGGAACCGGGACAGGAACGAACACTGAAGCTTTCTTT,CASSLSGTGTGTNTEAFF
.,.,TRBV9,TRBJ2-1,TGTGCCAGCAGCCCCCCTCAGGCCCACAATGAGCAGTTCTTC,CASSPPQAHNEQFF
.,.,TRBV6-5,TRBJ1-1,TGTGCCAGCAGTTACAACAGGGCCACTGAAGCTTTCTTT,CASSYNRATEAFF
TRBD1,.,TRBV30,TRBJ2-7,TGTGCCTGGAGGGGAGCCCGGGACAGGACCTACGAGCAGTACTTC,CAWRGARDRTYEQYF
TRBD1,.,TRBV4-3,TRBJ2-7,TGCGCCAGCAGCCAAAGAGTGGGACAGGGCCTAAACTACGAGCAGTACTTC,CASSQRVGQGLNYEQYF
.,.,TRBV15,TRBJ2-2,TGTGCCACCAGCTCTGAGGGGGTCAACACCGGGGAGCTGTTTTTT,CATSSEGVNTGELFF
.,.,TRBV18,TRBJ2-7,TGTGCCAGCTCATCGGGACTCAACTCCTACGAGCAGTACTTC,CASSSGLNSYEQYF
.,.,TRBV10-3,TRBJ2-7,TGTGCCATCAGTACATCAGCAGGGGTGGTAGAGGACGAGCAGTACTTC,CAISTSAGVVEDEQYF
TRBD1,.,TRBV30,TRBJ2-5,TGTGCCTGGAGTTCAGGGGGTGACGTGACCCAGTACTTC,CAWSSGGDVTQYF
.,.,TRBV23-1,TRBJ2-5,TGCGCCACCCCAGTGTGTGGAGAGACCCAGTACTTC,CATPVCGETQYF
.,.,TRBV7-9,TRBJ2-1,TGTGCCAGCCCCAACGGGTACAATGAGCAGTTCTTC,CASPNGYNEQFF
TRBD2,.,TRBV7-2,TRBJ2-7,TGTGCCAGCAGCTTAGATCTAGCGGGATCATCTTCCTACGAGCAGTACTTC,CASSLDLAGSSSYEQYF
TRBD2,.,TRBV7-2,TRBJ2-7,TGTGCCAGCAGCATGGGACTAGCGGGAGGCCGGTACTTC,CASSMGLAGGRYF
.,.,TRBV7-9,TRBJ2-1,TGTGCCAGCAGCTCTCGACAGGATGCCTACAATGAGCAGTTCTTC,CASSSRQDAYNEQFF
TRBD1,.,TRBV4-3,TRBJ1-5,TGCGCCAGCAGCCAAGCAGGGGGCAGGCAGCCCCAGCATTTT,CASSQAGGRQPQHF
.,.,TRBV4-3,TRBJ1-3,TGCGCCAGCAGCCAAGACGTGACAGGTGGCTCTGGAAACACCATATATTTT,CASSQDVTGGSGNTIYF
.,.,TRBV2,TRBJ2-7,TGTGCCAGCTCGTTCCGGGACACTTCCTACGAGCAGTACTTC,CASSFRDTSYEQYF
TRBD2,.,TRBV6-5,TRBJ2-7,TGTGCCAGCAGATTAAACTTCGGGGGGGCCTACGAGCAGTACTTC,CASRLNFGGAYEQYF
.,.,TRBV29-1,TRBJ2-3,TGCAGCGTTGGCGGCGGGCAGAGCACAGATACGCAGTATTTT,CSVGGGQSTDTQYF
.,.,TRBV19,TRBJ1-1,TGTGCCAGTAGCCTGGGAGGGAACACTGAAGCTTTCTTT,CASSLGGNTEAFF
.,.,TRBV2,TRBJ1-1,TGTGCCAGCAGCTCCTGGAGGAGGGAGTCCACTGAAGCTTTCTTT,CASSSWRRESTEAFF